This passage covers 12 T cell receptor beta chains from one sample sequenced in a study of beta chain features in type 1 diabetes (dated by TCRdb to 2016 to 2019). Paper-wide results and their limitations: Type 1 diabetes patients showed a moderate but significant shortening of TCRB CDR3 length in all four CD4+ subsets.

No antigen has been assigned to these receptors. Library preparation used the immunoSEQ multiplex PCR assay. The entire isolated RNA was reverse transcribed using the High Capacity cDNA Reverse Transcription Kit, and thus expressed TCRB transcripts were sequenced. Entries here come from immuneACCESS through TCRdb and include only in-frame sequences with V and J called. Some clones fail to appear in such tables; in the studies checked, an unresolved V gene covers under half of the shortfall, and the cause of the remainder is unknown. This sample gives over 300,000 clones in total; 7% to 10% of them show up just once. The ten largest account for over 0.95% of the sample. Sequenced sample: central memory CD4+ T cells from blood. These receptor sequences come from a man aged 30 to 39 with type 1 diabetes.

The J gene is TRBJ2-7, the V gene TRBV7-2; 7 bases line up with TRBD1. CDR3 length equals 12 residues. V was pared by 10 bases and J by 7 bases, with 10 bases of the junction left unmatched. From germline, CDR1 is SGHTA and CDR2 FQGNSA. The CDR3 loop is CATKGQSLEQYF. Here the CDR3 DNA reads TGTGCCACCAAGGGACAGTCCTTAGAGCAGTACTTC.

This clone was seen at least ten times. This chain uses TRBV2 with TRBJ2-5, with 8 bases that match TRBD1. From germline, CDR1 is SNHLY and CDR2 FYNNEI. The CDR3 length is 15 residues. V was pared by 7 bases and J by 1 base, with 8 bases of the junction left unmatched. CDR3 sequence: CASTETGASQETQYF. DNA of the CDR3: TGTGCCAGCACAGAGACAGGGGCTTCCCAAGAGACCCAGTACTTC.

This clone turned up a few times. The CDR3 bases are TGCGCCAGCAGGGGGACAGGGAATGAAAAACTGTTTTTT. It encodes CASRGTGNEKLFF. The chain links TRBV5-1 to TRBJ1-4; the match to TRBD1 covers 9 bases. The V segment lost 5 bases and the J segment 5 bases; nucleotides outside the gene matches: 1. Germline lookup yields CDR1 SGHRS and CDR2 YFSETQ. This CDR3 is built from 13 residues.

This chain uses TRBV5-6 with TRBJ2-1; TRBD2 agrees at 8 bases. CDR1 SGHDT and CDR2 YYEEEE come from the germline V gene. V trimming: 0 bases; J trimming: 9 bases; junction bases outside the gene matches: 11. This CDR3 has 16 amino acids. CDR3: CASSLEGLVSFGEQFF. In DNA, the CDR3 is TGTGCCAGCAGCTTGGAGGGACTAGTGTCTTTTGGTGAGCAGTTCTTC.

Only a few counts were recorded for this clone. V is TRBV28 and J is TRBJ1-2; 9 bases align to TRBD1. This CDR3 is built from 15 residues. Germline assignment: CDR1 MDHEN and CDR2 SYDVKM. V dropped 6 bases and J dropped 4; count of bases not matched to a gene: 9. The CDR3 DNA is TGTGCCAGCAGGGGACAGGACAGGGGAGGCTATGGCTACACCTTC. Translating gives CASRGQDRGGYGYTF.

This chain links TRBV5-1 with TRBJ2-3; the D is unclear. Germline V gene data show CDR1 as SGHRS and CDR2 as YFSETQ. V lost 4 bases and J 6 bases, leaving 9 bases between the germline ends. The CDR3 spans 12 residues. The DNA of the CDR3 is TGCGCCAGCAGCCTATTAACGGATACGCAGTATTTT. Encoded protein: CASSLLTDTQYF.

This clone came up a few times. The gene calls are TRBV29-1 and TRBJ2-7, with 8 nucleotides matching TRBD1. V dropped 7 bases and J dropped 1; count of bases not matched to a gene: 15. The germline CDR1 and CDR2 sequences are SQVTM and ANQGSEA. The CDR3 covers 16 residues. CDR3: CSAGSPSGTGSYEQYF. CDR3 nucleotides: TGCAGCGCGGGGTCCCCCTCCGGGACAGGTTCCTACGAGCAGTACTTC.

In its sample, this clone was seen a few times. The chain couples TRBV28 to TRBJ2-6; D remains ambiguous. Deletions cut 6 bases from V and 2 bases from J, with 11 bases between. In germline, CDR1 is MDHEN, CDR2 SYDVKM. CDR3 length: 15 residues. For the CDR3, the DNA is TGTGCCAGCAGCTTAACGGATCCTGGGGCCAACGTCCTGACTTTC. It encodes CASSLTDPGANVLTF.

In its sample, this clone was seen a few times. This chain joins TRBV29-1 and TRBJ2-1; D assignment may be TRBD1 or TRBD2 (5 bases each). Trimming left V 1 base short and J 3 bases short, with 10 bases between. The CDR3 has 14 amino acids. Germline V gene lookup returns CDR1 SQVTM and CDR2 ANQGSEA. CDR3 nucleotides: TGCAGCGTTGAAGTTGGGACGGGCTACAATGAGCAGTTCTTC. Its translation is CSVEVGTGYNEQFF.

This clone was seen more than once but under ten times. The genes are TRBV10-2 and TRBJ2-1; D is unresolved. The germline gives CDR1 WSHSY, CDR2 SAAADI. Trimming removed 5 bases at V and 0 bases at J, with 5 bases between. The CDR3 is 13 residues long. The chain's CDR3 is CASSRVSYNEQFF. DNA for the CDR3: TGCGCCAGCAGTCGCGTCTCCTACAATGAGCAGTTCTTC.

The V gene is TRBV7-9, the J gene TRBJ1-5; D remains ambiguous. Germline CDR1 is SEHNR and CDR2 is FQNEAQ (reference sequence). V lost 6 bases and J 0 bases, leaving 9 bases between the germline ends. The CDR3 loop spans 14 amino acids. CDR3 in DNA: TGTGCCAGCAGTGAGGGATTTAGCAATCAGCCCCAGCATTTT. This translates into CASSEGFSNQPQHF.

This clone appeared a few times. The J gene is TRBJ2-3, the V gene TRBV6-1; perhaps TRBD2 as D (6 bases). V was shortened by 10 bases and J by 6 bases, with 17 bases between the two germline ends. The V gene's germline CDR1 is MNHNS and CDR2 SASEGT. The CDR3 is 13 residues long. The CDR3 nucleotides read TGTGCCACCAGACGGGACTCCCAGGATACGCAGTATTTT. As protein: CATRRDSQDTQYF.